The next 22 T cell receptor beta chains were all read from a single sample in a study of Ad26.COV2.S vaccination and SARS-CoV-2 variants. The treatment denotes: 19 received Ad26.COV2.S at low or high dose, single or two shots; 5 received placebo; per-sample allocation not given. The samples date from day 63 after the first vaccine or placebo injection. Produced via immunoSEQ multiplex PCR; TCRdb's table is partial and in-frame only. The sample contains roughly 680,000 clones, roughly 90% of which appear only once. The sequences come from peripheral blood, collected in a trial of Ad26.COV2.S vaccine versus placebo. These receptors all come from a person aged 18-65 years who received the Ad26.COV2.S COVID-19 vaccine or a placebo.

The rearrangement links TRBV5-1 to TRBJ2-7, with 7 bases lining up with TRBD2. The CDR3 covers 14 residues. Per germline, CDR1 SGHRS and CDR2 YFSETQ. The junction had 3 bases not matched to a gene; V was cut back by 3 bases and J by 0 bases. The CDR3 DNA reads TGCGCCAGCAGCTCCGGGACTAACTCCTACGAGCAGTACTTC. Protein product: CASSSGTNSYEQYF. The full variable domain, its missing parts supplied by reference TRBV5-1 and TRBJ2-7, is KAGVTQTPRYLIKTRGQQVTLSCSPISGHRSVSWYQQTPGQGLQFLFEYFSETQRNKGNFPGRFSGRQFSNSRSEMNVSTLELGDSALYLCASSSGTNSYEQYFGPGTRLTVT.

The chain carries TRBV27 and TRBJ2-7; TRBD2 matches 7 bases. V shed 7 bases, J shed 7 bases, and the junction held 7 bases outside the gene matches. The CDR3 contains 12 residues. Looked up from germline, CDR1 is MNHEY and CDR2 is SMNVEV (reference sequence). CDR3 loop: CASNSGGREQYF. The DNA for the CDR3 is TGTGCCAGCAACTCGGGAGGTAGAGAGCAGTACTTC.

J is TRBJ2-1 and V is TRBV5-1, with 7 bases aligning to TRBD2. CDR1 and CDR2 (germline): SGHRS, YFSETQ. The CDR3 has 13 residues. The V gene end was trimmed by 0 bases and the J gene end by 8 bases; junction bases not matched to a gene: 2. The CDR3 nucleotides read TGCGCCAGCAGCTTGGCCGGGGGGTATGAGCAGTTCTTC. It is translated as CASSLAGGYEQFF.

The V gene is TRBV15, the J gene TRBJ2-5; D gene unclear. The V gene lost 0 bases and the J gene lost 4 bases, with 9 bases spanning the gap. The CDR3 runs 14 residues. The germline V gene encodes CDR1 LNHNV and CDR2 YYDKDF (reference sequence). The CDR3 DNA sequence: TGTGCCACCAGCAGAGATGTAGGGCCAGAGACCCAGTACTTC. Translating it yields CATSRDVGPETQYF.

The chain carries TRBV7-2 and TRBJ2-3, with 10 bases that match TRBD2. V dropped 2 bases and J dropped 2; count of bases not matched to a gene: 7. The CDR3 runs to 17 residues. Germline V gene sequence: CDR1 SGHTA, CDR2 FQGNSA. In DNA, the CDR3 is TGTGCCAGCAGCTTATCCCGGCTAGCGGGAGCCACAGATACGCAGTATTTT. It is translated as CASSLSRLAGATDTQYF.

This clone came up once. The chain couples TRBV14 to TRBJ2-1; D unresolved. CDR3 size: 14 residues. V dropped 4 bases and J dropped 3 bases, with 10 bases sitting between them. Looked up from germline, CDR1 is SGHDN and CDR2 is FVKESK. The chain's CDR3 is CASSPGSLYNEQFF. In nucleotides, the CDR3 is TGTGCCAGCAGCCCCGGTTCACTCTACAATGAGCAGTTCTTC.

The V call is TRBV3-1 (or the pseudogene TRBV3-2), the J call TRBJ2-2, with TRBD1 matching over 10 bases. Trimming at V came to 4 bases and at J to 4 bases, leaving 3 bases not matched to a gene. The CDR3 spans 15 residues. The germline V gene encodes CDR1 LGHDT and CDR2 YNNKEL (reference sequence). The CDR3 DNA follows: TGTGCCAGCAGCCGGACAGGGGGGGCCACCGGGGAGCTGTTTTTT. It yields the protein CASSRTGGATGELFF.

This sequence joins TRBV6-5 and TRBJ2-1, with 8 bases matching TRBD2. Trimming took 5 bases from V and 7 from J; bases not matched to a gene: 10. This CDR3 is 15 amino acids long. Germline V lookup: CDR1 MNHEY, CDR2 SVGAGI. The chain's CDR3 is CASSRKLAERNEQFF. The CDR3 DNA reads as TGTGCCAGCAGTCGAAAACTAGCGGAAAGAAATGAGCAGTTCTTC.

The chain carries TRBV6-6 and TRBJ1-1; perhaps TRBD1 as D (6 bases). V shed 2 bases and J shed 1 base, with 11 bases lying between them. CDR1 is MNHNY and CDR2 is SVGAGI in the germline V gene (reference sequence). CDR3 length: 15 amino acids. For the CDR3, the DNA is TGTGCCAGCAGTTACACGTCGGGACAGAACACTGAAGCTTTCTTT. Translating it yields CASSYTSGQNTEAFF.

The chain joins TRBV7-9 to TRBJ2-1, with D possibly being TRBD1 (7 bases). V was cut by 3 bases and J by 4 bases, with 13 bases left in between. Germline CDR1 reads SEHNR; CDR2 reads FQNEAQ (reference sequence). There are 15 residues in the CDR3. The CDR3 DNA sequence: TGTGCCAGCAGCTTCGGAGGGGGCGCTTACAATGAGCAGTTCTTC. This encodes CASSFGGGAYNEQFF.

The chain combines TRBV4-2 with TRBJ2-2; D may correspond to TRBD1 or TRBD2 (6 bases each). Trimming pared 0 bases from V and 3 bases from J, leaving 20 bases between. The CDR3 extends over 19 amino acids. The germline V gene encodes CDR1 LGHNA and CDR2 YNFKEQ. This CDR3 reads CASSQDPLGGSLDTGELFF. CDR3 nucleotide sequence: TGTGCCAGCAGCCAAGATCCTTTAGGGGGGAGTCTGGACACCGGGGAGCTGTTTTTT.

This chain connects TRBV4-3 to TRBJ1-4; D gene uncertain. V dropped 1 base and J dropped 8 bases, with 14 bases sitting between them. The CDR3 covers 15 residues. Looked up from germline, CDR1 is LGHNA and CDR2 is YSLEER. CDR3 DNA: TGCGCCAGCAGCCAAGGTGGTGGGTTAGGAGAAAAACTGTTTTTT. Translating gives CASSQGGGLGEKLFF.

J is TRBJ2-1 and V is TRBV4-3, with 10 bases that match TRBD2. With 0 bases clipped from V and 9 bases from J, the junction kept 11 bases outside the gene matches. This CDR3 has 17 residues. Germline V gene data show CDR1 as LGHNA and CDR2 as YSLEER. The CDR3 DNA is TGCGCCAGCAGCCAAGATCATATTAGCGGGGGGTCATTTGAGCAGTTCTTC. Translating gives CASSQDHISGGSFEQFF.

The table lists this clone with a count of one. J is TRBJ1-1 and V is TRBV6-4; D possibly corresponds to TRBD1 (6 bases). The CDR3 spans 13 residues. Looked up from germline, CDR1 is MRHNA and CDR2 is SNTAGT. V dropped 4 bases and J dropped 4 bases, with 10 bases sitting between them. Written as DNA, the CDR3 is TGTGCCAGCAGTGGGCCAGGGGCCACTGAAGCTTTCTTT. This translates into CASSGPGATEAFF.

V and J are TRBV19 and TRBJ1-2; D is perhaps TRBD1 (5 bases). The CDR3 loop spans 13 amino acids. Germline CDR1 and CDR2: LNHDA and SQIVND (reference sequence). Between the trimmed V and J ends, which lost 3 bases and 5 bases, there was a span of 10 bases. For the CDR3, the DNA is TGTGCCAGTAGTATCCAACAGGCTTATGGCTACACCTTC. Residues: CASSIQQAYGYTF.

The chain has TRBV7-9 and TRBJ2-1; no firm D call. CDR3 size: 13 residues. V gave up 1 base and J gave up 7 bases, with 8 bases separating them. Per the germline V gene, CDR1 is SEHNR and CDR2 is FQNEAQ (reference sequence). As DNA, the CDR3 is TGTGCCAGCAGCTTAGGCGAAGGGAATGAGCAGTTCTTC. It codes for CASSLGEGNEQFF.

The V and J genes are TRBV27 and TRBJ2-7; D may be TRBD2 (6 bases). V lost 5 bases to trimming and J lost 3 bases, with 17 bases between them. The CDR3 is 15 residues long. CDR1 is MNHEY, CDR2 SMNVEV, per germline (reference sequence). CDR3 protein: CASSPYGGSRYEQYF. Here the CDR3 DNA reads TGTGCCAGCAGTCCTTACGGGGGTTCTCGCTACGAGCAGTACTTC.

The chain employs TRBV7-2 and TRBJ2-2, with TRBD1 as a possible D gene (6 bases). Germline assignment: CDR1 SGHTA and CDR2 FQGNSA. The CDR3 is 16 residues long. The V gene lost 5 bases and the J gene lost 2 bases, with 15 bases spanning the gap. The CDR3 reads CASSRGGYRNTGELFF. In DNA, the CDR3 is TGTGCCAGCAGCCGTGGGGGCTACCGTAACACCGGGGAGCTGTTTTTT.

The CDR3 DNA is TGTGCCAGTAGTAGACAGGTTTTAGAGACCCAGTACTTC. Residues: CASSRQVLETQYF. The chain joins TRBV19 to TRBJ2-5; D might be TRBD1 (6 bases). Per the germline V gene, CDR1 is LNHDA and CDR2 is SQIVND (reference sequence). This CDR3 spans 13 amino acids. Trimming took 4 bases from V and 4 from J, leaving 10 bases between them.

This clone was observed a few times. CDR3 in DNA: TGTGCCAGCAGCCCGGGACTAGTTACTTACGAGCAGTACTTC. Translated, it gives CASSPGLVTYEQYF. The V and J genes are TRBV9 and TRBJ2-7; 8 bases map to TRBD2. Per the germline V gene, CDR1 is SGDLS and CDR2 is YYNGEE. The CDR3 spans 14 residues. With V trimmed by 4 bases and J by 4 bases, 7 bases remained unmatched.

The V and J genes are TRBV6-5 and TRBJ1-5; D gene ambiguous. CDR1 and CDR2 (germline): MNHEY, SVGAGI. Between the trimmed V and J ends, which lost 2 bases and 3 bases, there was a span of 11 bases. The CDR3 is made up of 15 amino acids. In DNA, the CDR3 is TGTGCCAGCAGTTACGGGATGGGCAACAATCAGCCCCAGCATTTT. It translates to CASSYGMGNNQPQHF.

The J gene is TRBJ2-3, the V gene TRBV7-2, with D perhaps matching TRBD2 (5 bases). The CDR3 contains 15 residues. The V end was cut by 2 bases, the J end by 4 bases, with 13 bases between. Germline loops: CDR1 SGHTA, CDR2 FQGNSA. The CDR3: CASSLSAGAADTQYF. For the CDR3, the DNA is TGTGCCAGCAGCTTATCGGCGGGCGCAGCAGATACGCAGTATTTT.